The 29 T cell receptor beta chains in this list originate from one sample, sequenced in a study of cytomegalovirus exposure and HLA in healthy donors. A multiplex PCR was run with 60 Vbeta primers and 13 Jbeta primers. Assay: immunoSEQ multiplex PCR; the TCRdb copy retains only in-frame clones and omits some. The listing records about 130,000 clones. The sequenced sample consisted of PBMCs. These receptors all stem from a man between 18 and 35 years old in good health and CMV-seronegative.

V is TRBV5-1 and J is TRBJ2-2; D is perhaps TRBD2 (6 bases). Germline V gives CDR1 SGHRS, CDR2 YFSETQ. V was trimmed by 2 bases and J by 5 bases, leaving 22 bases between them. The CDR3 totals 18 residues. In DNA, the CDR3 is TGCGCCAGCAGCTTCGGAGGGGACCCCAGGGTACAAACCGGGGAGCTGTTTTTT. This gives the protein CASSFGGDPRVQTGELFF.

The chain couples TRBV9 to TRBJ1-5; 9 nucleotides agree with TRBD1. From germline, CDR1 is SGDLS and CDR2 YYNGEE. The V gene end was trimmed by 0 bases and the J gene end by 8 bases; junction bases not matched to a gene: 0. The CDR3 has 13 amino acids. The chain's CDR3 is CASSVGQGEPQHF. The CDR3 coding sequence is TGTGCCAGCAGCGTAGGACAGGGGGAGCCCCAGCATTTT.

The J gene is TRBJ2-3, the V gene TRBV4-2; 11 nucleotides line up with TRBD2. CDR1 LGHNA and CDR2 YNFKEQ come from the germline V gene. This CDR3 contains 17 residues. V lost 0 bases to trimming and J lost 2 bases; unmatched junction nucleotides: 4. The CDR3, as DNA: TGTGCCAGCAGCCAAGAACTAGCGGGAGTAGTCACAGATACGCAGTATTTT. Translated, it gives CASSQELAGVVTDTQYF.

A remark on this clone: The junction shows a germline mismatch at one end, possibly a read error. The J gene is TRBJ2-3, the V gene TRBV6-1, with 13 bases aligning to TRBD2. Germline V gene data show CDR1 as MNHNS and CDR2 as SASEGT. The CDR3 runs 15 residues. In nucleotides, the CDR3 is TGTGCCAGCAGGGAAGGACTAGCGGGAGCTTCGACGCAGTATTTT. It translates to CASREGLAGASTQYF.

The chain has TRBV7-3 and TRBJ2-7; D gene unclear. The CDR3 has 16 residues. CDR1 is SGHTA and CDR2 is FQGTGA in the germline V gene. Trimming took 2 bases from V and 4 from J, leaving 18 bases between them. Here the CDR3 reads CASSLYSLTLAYEQYF. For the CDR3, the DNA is TGTGCCAGCAGCTTATATTCTTTGACTCTGGCTTACGAGCAGTACTTC. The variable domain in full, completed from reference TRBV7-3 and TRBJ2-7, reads GAGVSQTPSNKVTEKGKYVELRCDPISGHTALYWYRQSLGQGPEFLIYFQGTGAADDSGLPNDRFFAVRPEGSVSTLKIQRTERGDSAVYLCASSLYSLTLAYEQYFGPGTRLTVT.

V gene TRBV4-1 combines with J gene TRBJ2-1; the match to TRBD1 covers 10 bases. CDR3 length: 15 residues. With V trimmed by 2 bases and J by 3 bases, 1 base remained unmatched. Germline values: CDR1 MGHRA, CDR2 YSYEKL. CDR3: CASSQWDRGYNEQFF. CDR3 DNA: TGCGCCAGCAGCCAATGGGACAGGGGCTACAATGAGCAGTTCTTC.

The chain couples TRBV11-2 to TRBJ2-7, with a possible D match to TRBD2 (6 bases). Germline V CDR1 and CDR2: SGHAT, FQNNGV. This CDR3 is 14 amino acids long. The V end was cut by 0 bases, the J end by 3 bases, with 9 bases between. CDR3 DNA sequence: TGTGCCAGCAGCTTAGAACCGCGGGACTACGAGCAGTACTTC. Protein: CASSLEPRDYEQYF.

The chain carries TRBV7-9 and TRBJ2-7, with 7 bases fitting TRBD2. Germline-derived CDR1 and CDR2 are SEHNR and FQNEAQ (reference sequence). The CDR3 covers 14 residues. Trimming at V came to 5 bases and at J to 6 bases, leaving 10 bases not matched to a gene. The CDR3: CASSPSVGGSEQYF. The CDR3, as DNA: TGTGCCAGCAGCCCGTCGGTGGGGGGGAGCGAGCAGTACTTC.

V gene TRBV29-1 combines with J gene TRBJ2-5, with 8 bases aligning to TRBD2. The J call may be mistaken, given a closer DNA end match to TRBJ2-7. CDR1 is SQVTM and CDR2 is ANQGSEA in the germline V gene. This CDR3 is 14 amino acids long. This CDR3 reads CSVEETSGSYEQYF. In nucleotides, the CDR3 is TGCAGCGTTGAAGAAACTAGCGGCTCCTACGAGCAGTACTTC.

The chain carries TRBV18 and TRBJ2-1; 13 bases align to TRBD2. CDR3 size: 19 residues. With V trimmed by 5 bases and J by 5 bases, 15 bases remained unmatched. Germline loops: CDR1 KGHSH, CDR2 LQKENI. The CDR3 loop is CASSTLTTSGGTSHNEQFF. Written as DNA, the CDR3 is TGTGCCAGCTCAACCTTAACGACTAGCGGGGGGACGAGTCACAATGAGCAGTTCTTC.

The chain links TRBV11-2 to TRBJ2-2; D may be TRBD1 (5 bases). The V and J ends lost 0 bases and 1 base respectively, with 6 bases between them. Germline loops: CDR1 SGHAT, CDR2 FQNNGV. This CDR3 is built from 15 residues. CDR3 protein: CASSLDDRNTGELFF. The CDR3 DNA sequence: TGTGCCAGCAGCTTAGATGACAGGAACACCGGGGAGCTGTTTTTT. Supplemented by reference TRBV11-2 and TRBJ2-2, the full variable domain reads EAGVAQSPRYKIIEKRQSVAFWCNPISGHATLYWYQQILGQGPKLLIQFQNNGVVDDSQLPKDRFSAERLKGVDSTLKIQPAKLEDSAVYLCASSLDDRNTGELFFGEGSRLTVL.

The CDR3 bases are TGCGCCAGCAGCTCCGATCAGGGTTACGATGGCTACACCTTC. It codes for CASSSDQGYDGYTF. The gene calls are TRBV5-1 and TRBJ1-2; maybe TRBD1 (5 bases). CDR1 is SGHRS, CDR2 YFSETQ, per germline. Trimming removed 3 bases at V and 6 bases at J, with 15 bases between. CDR3 length: 14 residues.

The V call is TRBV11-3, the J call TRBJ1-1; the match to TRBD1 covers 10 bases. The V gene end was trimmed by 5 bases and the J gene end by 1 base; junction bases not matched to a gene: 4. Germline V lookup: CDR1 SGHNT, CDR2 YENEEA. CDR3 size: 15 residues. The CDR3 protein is CASSPRTGGNTEAFF. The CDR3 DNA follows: TGTGCCAGCAGCCCAAGGACAGGGGGGAACACTGAAGCTTTCTTT.

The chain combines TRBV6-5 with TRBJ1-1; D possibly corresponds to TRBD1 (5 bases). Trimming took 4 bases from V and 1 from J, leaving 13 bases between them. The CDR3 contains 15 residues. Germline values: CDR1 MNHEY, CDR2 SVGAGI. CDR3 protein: CASSSAGVPNTEAFF. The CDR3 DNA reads TGTGCCAGCAGTTCCGCGGGGGTCCCGAACACTGAAGCTTTCTTT.

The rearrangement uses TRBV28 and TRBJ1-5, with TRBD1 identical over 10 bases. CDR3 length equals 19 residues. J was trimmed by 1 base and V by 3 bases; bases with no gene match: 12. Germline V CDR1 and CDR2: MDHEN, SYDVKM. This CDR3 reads CASSFPGQGRLGSNQPQHF. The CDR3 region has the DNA TGTGCCAGCAGTTTCCCGGGACAGGGGAGGTTGGGAAGCAATCAGCCCCAGCATTTT.

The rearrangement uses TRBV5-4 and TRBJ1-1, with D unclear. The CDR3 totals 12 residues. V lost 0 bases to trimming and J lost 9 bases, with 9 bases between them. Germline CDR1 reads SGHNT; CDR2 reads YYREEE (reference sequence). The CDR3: CASSLEQNKAFF. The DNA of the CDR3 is TGTGCCAGCAGCTTGGAACAGAATAAAGCTTTCTTT.

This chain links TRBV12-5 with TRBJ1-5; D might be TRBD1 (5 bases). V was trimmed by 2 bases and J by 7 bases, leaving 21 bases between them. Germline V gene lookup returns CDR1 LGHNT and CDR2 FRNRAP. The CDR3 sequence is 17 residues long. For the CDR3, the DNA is TGTGCTAGTGGTTTGTATCGAACGGACATTAACGGGCAGCCCCAGCATTTT. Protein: CASGLYRTDINGQPQHF.

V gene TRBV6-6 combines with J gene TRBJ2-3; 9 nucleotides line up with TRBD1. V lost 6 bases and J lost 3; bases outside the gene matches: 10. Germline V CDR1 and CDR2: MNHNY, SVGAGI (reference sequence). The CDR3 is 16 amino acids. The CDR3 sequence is CASSPRGGQGTDTQYF. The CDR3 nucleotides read TGTGCCAGCAGCCCTAGGGGGGGACAGGGAACAGATACGCAGTATTTT.

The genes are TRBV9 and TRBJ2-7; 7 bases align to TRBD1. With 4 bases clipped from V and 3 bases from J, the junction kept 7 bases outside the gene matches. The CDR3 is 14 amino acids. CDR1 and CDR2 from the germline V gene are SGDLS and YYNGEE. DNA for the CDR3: TGTGCCAGCAGCCCACGGGACAGCAACTACGAGCAGTACTTC. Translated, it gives CASSPRDSNYEQYF.

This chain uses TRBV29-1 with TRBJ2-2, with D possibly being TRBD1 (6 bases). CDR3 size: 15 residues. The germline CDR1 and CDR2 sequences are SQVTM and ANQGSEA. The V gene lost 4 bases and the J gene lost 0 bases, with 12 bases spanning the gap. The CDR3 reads CSVVGQSANTGELFF. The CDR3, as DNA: TGCAGCGTTGTCGGACAGTCCGCGAACACCGGGGAGCTGTTTTTT.

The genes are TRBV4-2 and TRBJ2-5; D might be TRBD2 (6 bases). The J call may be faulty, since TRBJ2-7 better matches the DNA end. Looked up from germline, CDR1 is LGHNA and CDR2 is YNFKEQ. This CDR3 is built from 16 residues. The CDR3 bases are TGTGCCAGCAGCCAAGATGCGACGGGAGACCCTCTCGAGCAGTACTTC. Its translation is CASSQDATGDPLEQYF.

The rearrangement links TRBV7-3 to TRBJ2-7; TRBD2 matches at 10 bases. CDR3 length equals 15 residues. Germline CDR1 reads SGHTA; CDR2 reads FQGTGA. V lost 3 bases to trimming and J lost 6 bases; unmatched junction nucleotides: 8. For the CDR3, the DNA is TGTGCCAGCAGCTTCCAGCTAGCGGGAGAAACCGAGCAGTACTTC. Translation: CASSFQLAGETEQYF. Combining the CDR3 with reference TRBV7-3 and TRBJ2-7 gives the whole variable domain GAGVSQTPSNKVTEKGKYVELRCDPISGHTALYWYRQSLGQGPEFLIYFQGTGAADDSGLPNDRFFAVRPEGSVSTLKIQRTERGDSAVYLCASSFQLAGETEQYFGPGTRLTVT.

This CDR3 is CASSKGLAALNEQFF. The CDR3 region has the DNA TGTGCCAGCAGCAAGGGACTAGCGGCCCTCAATGAGCAGTTCTTC. V usage is TRBV7-3 and J usage is TRBJ2-1; 11 bases are a match to TRBD2. V trimming: 5 bases; J trimming: 6 bases; junction bases outside the gene matches: 6. CDR1 and CDR2 (germline): SGHTA, FQGTGA. CDR3 length: 15 amino acids.

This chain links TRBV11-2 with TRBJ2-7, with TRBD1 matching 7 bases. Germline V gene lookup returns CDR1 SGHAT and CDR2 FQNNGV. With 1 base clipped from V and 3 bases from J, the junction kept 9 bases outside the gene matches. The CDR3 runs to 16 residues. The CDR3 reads CASSLASGQLLYEQYF. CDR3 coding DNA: TGTGCCAGCAGCTTAGCCTCGGGACAGCTCCTCTACGAGCAGTACTTC.

CDR3 protein: CASSSYGLATDTQYF. The CDR3, as DNA: TGTGCCAGCAGTTCCTACGGACTAGCCACAGATACGCAGTATTTT. The V and J genes are TRBV27 and TRBJ2-3; 8 nucleotides agree with TRBD2. The CDR3 has 15 amino acids. V lost 4 bases, J lost 2 bases, and 5 bases stayed unmatched. The germline gives CDR1 MNHEY, CDR2 SMNVEV (reference sequence).

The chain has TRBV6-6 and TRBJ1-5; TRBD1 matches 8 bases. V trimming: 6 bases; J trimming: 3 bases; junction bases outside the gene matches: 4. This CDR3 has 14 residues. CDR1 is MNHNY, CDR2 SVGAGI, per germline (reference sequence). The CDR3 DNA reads TGTGCCAGCAGGGCAGGGGGCTTCAATCAGCCCCAGCATTTT. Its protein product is CASRAGGFNQPQHF.

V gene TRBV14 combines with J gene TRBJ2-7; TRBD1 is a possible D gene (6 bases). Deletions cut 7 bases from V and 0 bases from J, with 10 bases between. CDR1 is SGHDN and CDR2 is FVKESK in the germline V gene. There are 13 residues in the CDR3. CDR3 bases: TGTGCCAGCAACAGGGCGAGCTCCTACGAGCAGTACTTC. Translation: CASNRASSYEQYF. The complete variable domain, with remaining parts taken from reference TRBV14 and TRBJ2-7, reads EAGVTQFPSHSVIEKGQTVTLRCDPISGHDNLYWYRRVMGKEIKFLLHFVKESKQDESGMPNNRFLAERTGGTYSTLKVQPAELEDSGVYFCASNRASSYEQYFGPGTRLTVT.

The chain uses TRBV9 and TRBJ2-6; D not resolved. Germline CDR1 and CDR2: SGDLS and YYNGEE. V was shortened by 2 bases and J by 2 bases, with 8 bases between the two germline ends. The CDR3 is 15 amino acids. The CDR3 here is CASSVRSAGANVLTF. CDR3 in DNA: TGTGCCAGCAGCGTTAGGAGCGCTGGGGCCAACGTCCTGACTTTC.

CDR3 in DNA: TGTGCCAGCAGTTCCGCGACTAGCGGGGGGGCAATGTCCTACGAGCAGTACTTC. It is translated as CASSSATSGGAMSYEQYF. The chain joins TRBV27 to TRBJ2-7; 14 bases line up with TRBD2. Losses at the gene ends were 4 bases for V and 1 base for J; bases not matched to a gene: 9. Germline CDR1 reads MNHEY; CDR2 reads SMNVEV (reference sequence). The CDR3 is 18 residues long.